This TCR beta chain derives from a study of cytomegalovirus exposure and HLA in healthy donors. The overall study: An early release of data contained about 85 million unique TCRs, which came from HLA-typed donors.

Regarding this clone: Antigen unknown.

Amplification used 60 Vbeta primers and 13 Jbeta primers. Some clones are missing from TCRdb's copy, which holds only in-frame ones; the method was immunoSEQ multiplex PCR. The repertoire has some 130,000 clones, less than 90% of them found once; the top ten carry 1.5% to 1.7%. Study-level points and caveats: Later findings reportedly placed an Asian-associated ancestry cluster below the approximately 670-donor mean for N-insertions.

Per the germline V gene, CDR1 is KGHSH and CDR2 is LQKENI. V lost 1 base, J lost 0 bases, and 3 bases stayed unmatched. The CDR3 runs to 15 residues. J is TRBJ2-7 and V is TRBV18; 7 nucleotides agree with TRBD1. The clonotype comes from a man aged 40-49 years in good health and CMV-seronegative. Sequencing input: PBMCs. The CDR3 sequence: CASSPQGATSYEQYF. The DNA for the CDR3 is TGTGCCAGCTCACCACAGGGGGCGACCTCCTACGAGCAGTACTTC. Full variable domain (missing parts from reference TRBV18 and TRBJ2-7): NAGVMQNPRHLVRRRGQEARLRCSPMKGHSHVYWYRQLPEEGLKFMVYLQKENIIDESGMPKERFSAEFPKEGPSILRIQQVVRGDSAAYFCASSPQGATSYEQYFGPGTRLTVT.